This entry describes one T cell receptor beta chain. TCRdb re-called the RACE reads with MiXCR, one entry per CDR3 protein. The sample comprises nearly 350,000 distinct CDR3 sequences, 5.5% to 8% of which are singletons, and approximately 8.9% rests with the top ten. Time point indicated: patch test 1, 2 weeks after DPC sensitization. The treatment is: therapeutic diphenylcyclopropenone sensitization with weekly scalp DPC. The CDR3 extends over 17 amino acids. V was clipped by 0 bases and J by 8 bases, with 17 bases between them. From germline, CDR1 is LGHNA and CDR2 YNFKEQ. This entry comes from a study of human T cells and chemical hapten exposure.

The TCR was taken from a woman aged 18 to 35 with alopecia areata. Some clones in this sample may be carry-over from other donors' samples. The material sequenced was whole blood, taken in connection with sensitization to the hapten diphenylcyclopropenone (DPC). The V and J genes are TRBV4-2 and TRBJ1-6; perhaps TRBD1 as D (5 bases). As DNA, the CDR3 is TGTGCCAGCAGCCAAGAGGTCATGGGGTGGGGGGATTCACCCCTCCACTTT. Protein product: CASSQEVMGWGDSPLHF.